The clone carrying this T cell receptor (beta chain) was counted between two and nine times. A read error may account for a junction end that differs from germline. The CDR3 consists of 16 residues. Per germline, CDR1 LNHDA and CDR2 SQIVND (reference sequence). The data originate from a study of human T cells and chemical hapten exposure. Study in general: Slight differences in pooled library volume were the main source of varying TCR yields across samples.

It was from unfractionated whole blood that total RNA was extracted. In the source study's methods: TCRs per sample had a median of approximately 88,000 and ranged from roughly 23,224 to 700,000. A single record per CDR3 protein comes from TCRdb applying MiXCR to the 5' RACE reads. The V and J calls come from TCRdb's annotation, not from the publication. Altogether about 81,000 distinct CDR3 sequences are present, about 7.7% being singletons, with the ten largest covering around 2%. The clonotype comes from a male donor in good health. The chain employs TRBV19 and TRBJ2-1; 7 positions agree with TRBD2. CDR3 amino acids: CASSLDSGPYYNEQFF. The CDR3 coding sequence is TGTGCCAGTAGTTTAGATAGCGGGCCCTACTACAATGAGCAGTTCTTC.